Given below is one TCR beta chain in context. The antigen is undetermined. The data derive from a study of T cell responses to AZD1222 COVID-19 vaccine. Study observations and caveats: Spike-wide coverage was observed for vaccine-associated CD4 TCRs, with dominant responses at 160-218 and 743-854. Spike-specific TCR breadth and depth both grew after two AZD1222 doses. Only five or six people who got AZD1222 tested seropositive at baseline. Reports say nearly half of spike-specific TCRs go after unmutated variant regions.

The germline CDR1 and CDR2 sequences are KGHSH and LQKENI. CDR3 length equals 14 residues. V lost 6 bases and J lost 6; bases outside the gene matches: 7. Only in-frame clones appear in the TCRdb table, and some are missing; sequencing was by immunoSEQ multiplex PCR. The sample has more than 120,000 clones; around 90% are singletons. This TCR came from an adult who received the AZD1222 COVID-19 vaccine. The sequenced sample was peripheral blood, obtained 28 days after the second AZD1222 dose. This chain joins TRBV18 and TRBJ1-5; 8 nucleotides match TRBD1. CDR3 in amino acids: CASSPQGASQPQHF. CDR3 in DNA: TGTGCCAGCTCTCCCCAGGGGGCGAGTCAGCCCCAGCATTTT.